The clone carrying this T cell receptor (beta chain) occurred once. J was trimmed by 0 bases and V by 5 bases; bases with no gene match: 3. This CDR3 contains 15 residues. CDR1 is SGHRS and CDR2 is YFSETQ in the germline V gene. The data belong to a study of blood T cell repertoires in COVID-19. Study at large: Sample material is recorded as cDNA or gDNA derived from T cells, B-cell-depleted T cells, or PBMCs.

In the study's own analysis: Estimation of nucleated cell counts relied on the amplification of reference gene primers. Profiled with immunoSEQ multiplex PCR; TCRdb holds only in-frame clones, not every one. D and trimming come from the DNA, and the V and J calls and clone size come from that table. Counted here are around 200,000 clones, approximately 82% occurring once; the ten biggest clones make up about 7.4%. The V call is TRBV5-1, the J call TRBJ2-3; 10 bases align to TRBD2. This clonotype originated in a woman aged 45-59 years with acute or convalescent COVID-19. The specimen was peripheral blood. CDR3 DNA: TGCGCCAGCAGACTAGCGGGAAAGAGCACAGATACGCAGTATTTT. As protein: CASRLAGKSTDTQYF. Full variable domain (missing parts from reference TRBV5-1 and TRBJ2-3): KAGVTQTPRYLIKTRGQQVTLSCSPISGHRSVSWYQQTPGQGLQFLFEYFSETQRNKGNFPGRFSGRQFSNSRSEMNVSTLELGDSALYLCASRLAGKSTDTQYFGPGTRLTVL.